This T cell receptor beta chain came from a study of cytomegalovirus exposure and HLA in healthy donors. Study-level findings and limits: Reports showed the classifier diagnosing cytomegalovirus status with high specificity and sensitivity.

Libraries were prepared by immunoSEQ multiplex PCR; TCRdb keeps only in-frame clonotypes and omits some of them. The top ten clones hold roughly 1% of a sample with over 250,000 clones, approximately 83% of them seen once. Germline assignment: CDR1 MNHEY and CDR2 SVGAGI. The CDR3 length is 14 residues. V was shortened by 5 bases and J by 5 bases, with 15 bases between the two germline ends. A remark on this clone: Its specificity is not known.

Specimen: PBMCs. The V and J genes are TRBV6-5 and TRBJ1-1; tentatively, D is TRBD1 (6 bases). This TCR came from a young woman in good health and CMV-seronegative. CDR3 coding DNA: TGTGCCAGCAGTCTTCGACAGGCAAAAACTGAAGCTTTCTTT. Translation: CASSLRQAKTEAFF.